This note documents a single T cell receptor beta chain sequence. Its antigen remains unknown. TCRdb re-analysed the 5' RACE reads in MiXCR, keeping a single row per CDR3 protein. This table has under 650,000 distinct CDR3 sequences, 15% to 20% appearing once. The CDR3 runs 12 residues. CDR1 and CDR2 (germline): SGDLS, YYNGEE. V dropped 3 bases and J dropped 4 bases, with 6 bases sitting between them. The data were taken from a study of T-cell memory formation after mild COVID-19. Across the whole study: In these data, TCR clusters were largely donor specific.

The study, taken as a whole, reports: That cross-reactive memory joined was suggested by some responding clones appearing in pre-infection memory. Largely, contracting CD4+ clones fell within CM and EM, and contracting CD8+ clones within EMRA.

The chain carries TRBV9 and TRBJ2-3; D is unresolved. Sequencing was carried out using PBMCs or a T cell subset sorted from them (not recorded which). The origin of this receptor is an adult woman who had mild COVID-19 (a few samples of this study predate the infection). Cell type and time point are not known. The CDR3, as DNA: TGTGCCAGCAGCGCCGGTTCAGATACGCAGTATTTT. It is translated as CASSAGSDTQYF.